This T cell receptor (beta chain) was sequenced in a study of T cells in Graves' hyperthyroidism and ophthalmopathy. Clinical Activity Scores of at least 3, NOSPECS grades of at least 4 and durations under 3 months characterized ophthalmopathy patients. Amplification targeted TCR beta CDR3 regions from RNA transcripts. The primer set for the first-round RT-PCR of the TCR CDR3 was HTBI. TCRdb independently ran MiXCR on the multiplex PCR reads; one entry per CDR3 protein. The sample consists of 640,000 or so distinct CDR3 sequences, roughly 14% of them appearing once. Germline values: CDR1 SQVTM, CDR2 ANQGSEA. This CDR3 has 13 residues. The V end lost 3 bases, the J end lost 7 bases, and 15 bases lay between the germline ends.

Material for sequencing was blood. The receptor's source is a middle-aged woman with Graves' ophthalmopathy. The chain is built from TRBV29-1 and TRBJ2-5, with a possible D match to TRBD1 (5 bases). CDR3: CSVDIGQGRTQYF. CDR3 coding DNA: TGCAGCGTTGATATTGGCCAGGGTAGGACCCAGTACTTC. Supplemented by reference TRBV29-1 and TRBJ2-5, the full variable domain reads SAVISQKPSRDICQRGTSLTIQCQVDSQVTMMFWYRQQPGQSLTLIATANQGSEATYESGFVIDKFPISRPNLTFSTLTVSNMSPEDSSIYLCSVDIGQGRTQYFGPGTRLLVL.